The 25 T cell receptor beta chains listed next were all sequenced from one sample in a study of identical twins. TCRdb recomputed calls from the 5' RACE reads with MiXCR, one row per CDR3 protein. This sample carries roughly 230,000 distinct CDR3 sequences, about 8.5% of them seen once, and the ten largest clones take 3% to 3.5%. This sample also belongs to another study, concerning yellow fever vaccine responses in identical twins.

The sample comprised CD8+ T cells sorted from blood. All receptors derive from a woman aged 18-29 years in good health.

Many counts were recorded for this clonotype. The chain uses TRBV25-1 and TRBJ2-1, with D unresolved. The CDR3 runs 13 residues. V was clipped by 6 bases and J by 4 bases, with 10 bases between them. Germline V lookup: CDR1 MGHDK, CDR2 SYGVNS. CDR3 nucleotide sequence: TGTGCCAGCAGCCAACAGCCGTACAATGAGCAGTTCTTC. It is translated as CASSQQPYNEQFF.

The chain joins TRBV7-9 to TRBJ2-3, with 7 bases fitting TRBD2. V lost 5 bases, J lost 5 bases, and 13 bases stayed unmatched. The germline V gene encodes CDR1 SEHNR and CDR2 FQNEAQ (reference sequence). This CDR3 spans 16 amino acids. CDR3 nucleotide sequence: TGTGCCAGCAGCCCAGAGCTAGCGGACTTCCAAGATACGCAGTATTTT. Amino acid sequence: CASSPELADFQDTQYF.

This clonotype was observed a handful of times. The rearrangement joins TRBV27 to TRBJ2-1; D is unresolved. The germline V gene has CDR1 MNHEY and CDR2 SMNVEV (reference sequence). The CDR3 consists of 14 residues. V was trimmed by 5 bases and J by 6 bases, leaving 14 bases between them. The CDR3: CASSQPGAFNEQFF. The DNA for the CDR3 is TGTGCCAGCAGTCAACCGGGTGCGTTCAATGAGCAGTTCTTC.

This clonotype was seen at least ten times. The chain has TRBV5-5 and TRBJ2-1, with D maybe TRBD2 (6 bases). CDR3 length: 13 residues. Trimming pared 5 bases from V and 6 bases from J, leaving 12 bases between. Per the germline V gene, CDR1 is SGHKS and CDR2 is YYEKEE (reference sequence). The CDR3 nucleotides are TGTGCCAGCAGACGAGCTAGCGCCAATGAGCAGTTCTTC. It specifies CASRRASANEQFF.

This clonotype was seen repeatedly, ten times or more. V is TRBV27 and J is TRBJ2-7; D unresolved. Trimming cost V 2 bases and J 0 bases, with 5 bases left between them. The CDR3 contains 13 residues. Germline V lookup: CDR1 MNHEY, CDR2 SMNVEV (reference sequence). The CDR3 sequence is CASSLTSSYEQYF. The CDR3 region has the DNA TGTGCCAGCAGTTTAACGAGCTCCTACGAGCAGTACTTC.

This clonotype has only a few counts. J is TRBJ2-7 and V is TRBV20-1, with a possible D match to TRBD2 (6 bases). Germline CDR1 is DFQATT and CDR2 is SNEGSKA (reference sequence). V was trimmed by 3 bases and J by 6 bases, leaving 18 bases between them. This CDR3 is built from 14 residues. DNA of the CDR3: TGCAGTGCTAGTGATTCCGGGAGTAGGGCCGAGCAGTACTTC. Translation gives CSASDSGSRAEQYF.

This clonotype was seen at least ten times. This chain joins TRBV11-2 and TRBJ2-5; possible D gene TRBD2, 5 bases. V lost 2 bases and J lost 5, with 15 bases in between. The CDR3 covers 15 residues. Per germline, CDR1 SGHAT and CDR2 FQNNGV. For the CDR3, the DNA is TGTGCCAGCAGCTTACGAGGGTCGTTCGGCGAGACCCAGTACTTC. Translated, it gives CASSLRGSFGETQYF.

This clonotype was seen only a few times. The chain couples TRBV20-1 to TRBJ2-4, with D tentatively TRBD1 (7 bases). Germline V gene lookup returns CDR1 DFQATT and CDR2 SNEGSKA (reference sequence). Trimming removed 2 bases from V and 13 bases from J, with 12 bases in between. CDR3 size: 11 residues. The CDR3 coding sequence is TGCAGTGCTAGAAGGAGGGACAGACAGTACTTC. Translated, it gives CSARRRDRQYF.

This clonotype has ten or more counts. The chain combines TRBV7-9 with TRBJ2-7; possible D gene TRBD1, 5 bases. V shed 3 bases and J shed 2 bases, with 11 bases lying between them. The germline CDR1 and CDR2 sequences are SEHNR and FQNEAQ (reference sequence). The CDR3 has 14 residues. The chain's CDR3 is CASSFSGNTYEQYF. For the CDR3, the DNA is TGTGCCAGCAGCTTTTCAGGGAACACCTACGAGCAGTACTTC.

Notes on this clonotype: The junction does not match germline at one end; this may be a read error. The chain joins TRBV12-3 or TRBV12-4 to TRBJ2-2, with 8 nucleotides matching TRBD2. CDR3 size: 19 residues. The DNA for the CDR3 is TGTACCAGCAGTTTAAGTAGGTCGGGTAGCGGGAATCCTACCGGGGAGCTGTTTTTT. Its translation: CTSSLSRSGSGNPTGELFF.

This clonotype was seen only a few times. The CDR3 reads CSARIAYSSYEQYF. The DNA of the CDR3 is TGCAGTGCTAGAATAGCTTACAGCTCCTACGAGCAGTACTTC. The rearrangement uses TRBV20-1 and TRBJ2-7; D ambiguous. V dropped 2 bases and J dropped 0 bases, with 11 bases sitting between them. The length of the CDR3 is 14 residues. CDR1 and CDR2 from the germline V gene are DFQATT and SNEGSKA (reference sequence).

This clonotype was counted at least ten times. CDR3 in DNA: TGCAGCGTTCTACAGGGAAACACCGGGGAGCTGTTTTTT. Encoded protein: CSVLQGNTGELFF. This chain joins TRBV29-1 and TRBJ2-2; possibly TRBD1 for D (6 bases). Germline CDR1 and CDR2: SQVTM and ANQGSEA. The CDR3 totals 13 residues. Trimming pared 5 bases from V and 2 bases from J, leaving 9 bases between.

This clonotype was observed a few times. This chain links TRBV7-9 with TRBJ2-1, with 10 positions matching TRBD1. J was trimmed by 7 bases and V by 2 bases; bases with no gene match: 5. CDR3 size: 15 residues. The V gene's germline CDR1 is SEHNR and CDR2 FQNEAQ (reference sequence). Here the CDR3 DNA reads TGTGCCAGCAGCTTAAGAGGGACAGGGGAAAATGAGCAGTTCTTC. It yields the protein CASSLRGTGENEQFF.

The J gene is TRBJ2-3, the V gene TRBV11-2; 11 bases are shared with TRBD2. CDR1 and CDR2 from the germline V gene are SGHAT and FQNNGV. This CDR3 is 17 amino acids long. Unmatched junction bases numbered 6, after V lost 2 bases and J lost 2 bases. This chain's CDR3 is CASSLSASGGFTDTQYF. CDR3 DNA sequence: TGTGCCAGCAGCTTATCGGCTAGCGGGGGGTTCACAGATACGCAGTATTTT. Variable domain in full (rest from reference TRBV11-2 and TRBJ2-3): EAGVAQSPRYKIIEKRQSVAFWCNPISGHATLYWYQQILGQGPKLLIQFQNNGVVDDSQLPKDRFSAERLKGVDSTLKIQPAKLEDSAVYLCASSLSASGGFTDTQYFGPGTRLTVL.

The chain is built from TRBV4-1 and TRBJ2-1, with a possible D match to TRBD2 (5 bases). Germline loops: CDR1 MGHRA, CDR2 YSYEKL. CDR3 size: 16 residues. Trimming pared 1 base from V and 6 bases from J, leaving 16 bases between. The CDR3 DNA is TGCGCCAGCAGCCAAGGAGGGCCTACGCCAGGCAATGAGCAGTTCTTC. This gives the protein CASSQGGPTPGNEQFF.

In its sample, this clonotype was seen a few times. The chain's CDR3 is CSVTGTGGASGLSYNEQFF. CDR3 coding DNA: TGCAGCGTCACCGGGACAGGGGGGGCTAGCGGCCTCTCCTACAATGAGCAGTTCTTC. The chain recombines TRBV29-1 with TRBJ2-1; 11 bases map to TRBD1. The V gene's germline CDR1 is SQVTM and CDR2 ANQGSEA. This CDR3 region has 19 residues. Trimming at V came to 6 bases and at J to 0 bases, leaving 16 bases not matched to a gene.

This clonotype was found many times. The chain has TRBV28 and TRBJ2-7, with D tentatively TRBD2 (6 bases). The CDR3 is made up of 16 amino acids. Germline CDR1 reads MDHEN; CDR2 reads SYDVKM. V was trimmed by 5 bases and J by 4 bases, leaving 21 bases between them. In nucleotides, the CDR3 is TGTGCCAGCAGTCCCCAATTGGAGGGAAGAGCTTACGAGCAGTACTTC. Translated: CASSPQLEGRAYEQYF.

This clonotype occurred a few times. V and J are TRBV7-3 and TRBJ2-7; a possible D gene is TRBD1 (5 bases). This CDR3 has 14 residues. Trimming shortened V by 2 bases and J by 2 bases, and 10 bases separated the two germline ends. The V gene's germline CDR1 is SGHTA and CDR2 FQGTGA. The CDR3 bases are TGTGCCAGCAGCTTAGTCCCAGGGCCCTACGAGCAGTACTTC. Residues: CASSLVPGPYEQYF.

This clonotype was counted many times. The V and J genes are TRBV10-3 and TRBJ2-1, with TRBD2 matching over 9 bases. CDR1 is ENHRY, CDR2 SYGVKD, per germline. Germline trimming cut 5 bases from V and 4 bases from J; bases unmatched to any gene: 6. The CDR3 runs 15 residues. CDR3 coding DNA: TGTGCCATCAGTTCAGGGACTAGCAATTACAATGAGCAGTTCTTC. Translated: CAISSGTSNYNEQFF.

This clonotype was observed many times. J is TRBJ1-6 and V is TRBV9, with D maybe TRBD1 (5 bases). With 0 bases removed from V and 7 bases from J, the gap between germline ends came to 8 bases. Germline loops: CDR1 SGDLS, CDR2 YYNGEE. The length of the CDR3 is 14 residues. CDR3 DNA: TGTGCCAGCAGCGTAGGGGGGACGAATTCACCCCTCCACTTT. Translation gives CASSVGGTNSPLHF.

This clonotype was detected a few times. CDR3 residues: CSVGLRTEAFF. The CDR3 DNA sequence: TGCAGCGTTGGTTTGAGGACTGAAGCTTTCTTT. J is TRBJ1-1 and V is TRBV29-1; no clear D gene. Per germline, CDR1 SQVTM and CDR2 ANQGSEA. The ends were cut back, 4 bases at V and 5 bases at J, with 8 bases in the middle. CDR3 length: 11 residues.

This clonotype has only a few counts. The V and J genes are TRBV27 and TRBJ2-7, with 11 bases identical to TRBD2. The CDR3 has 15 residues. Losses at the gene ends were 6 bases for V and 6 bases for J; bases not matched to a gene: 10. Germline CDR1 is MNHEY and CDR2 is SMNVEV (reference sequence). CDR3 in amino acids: CASSYSGRGLAEQYF. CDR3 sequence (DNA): TGTGCCAGCAGCTATAGCGGGAGGGGGCTCGCCGAGCAGTACTTC.

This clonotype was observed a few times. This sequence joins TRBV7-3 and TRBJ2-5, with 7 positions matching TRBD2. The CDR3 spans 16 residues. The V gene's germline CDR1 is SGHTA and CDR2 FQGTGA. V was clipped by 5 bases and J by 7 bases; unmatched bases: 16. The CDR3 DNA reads TGTGCCAGCAGCGACACTAGCGAACCCTTTAGGGGGACCCAGTACTTC. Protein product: CASSDTSEPFRGTQYF.

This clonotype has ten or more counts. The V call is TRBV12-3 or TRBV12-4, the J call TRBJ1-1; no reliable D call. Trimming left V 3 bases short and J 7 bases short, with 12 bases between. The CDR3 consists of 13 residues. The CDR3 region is CASSFPGRFEAFF. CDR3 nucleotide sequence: TGTGCCAGCAGTTTCCCTGGACGGTTTGAAGCTTTCTTT.

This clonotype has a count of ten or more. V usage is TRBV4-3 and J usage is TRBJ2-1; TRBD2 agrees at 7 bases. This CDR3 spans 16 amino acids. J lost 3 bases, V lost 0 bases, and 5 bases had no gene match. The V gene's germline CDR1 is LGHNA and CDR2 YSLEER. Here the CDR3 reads CASSQDRASGYNEQFF. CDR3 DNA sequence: TGCGCCAGCAGCCAAGATAGGGCTAGCGGCTACAATGAGCAGTTCTTC.